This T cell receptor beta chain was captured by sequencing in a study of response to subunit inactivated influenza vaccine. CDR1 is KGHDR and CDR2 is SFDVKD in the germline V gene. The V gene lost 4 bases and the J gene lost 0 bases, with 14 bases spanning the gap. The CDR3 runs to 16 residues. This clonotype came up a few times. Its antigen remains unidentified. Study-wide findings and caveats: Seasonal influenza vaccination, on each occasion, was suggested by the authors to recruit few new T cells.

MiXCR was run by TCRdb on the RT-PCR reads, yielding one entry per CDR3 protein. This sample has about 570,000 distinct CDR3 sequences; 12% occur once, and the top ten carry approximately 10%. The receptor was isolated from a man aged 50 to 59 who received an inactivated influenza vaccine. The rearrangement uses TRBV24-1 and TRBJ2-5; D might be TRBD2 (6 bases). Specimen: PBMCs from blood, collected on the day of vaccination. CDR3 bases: TGTGCCACCAGTGAAGGACGGAGCGGGTACCAAGAGACCCAGTACTTC. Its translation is CATSEGRSGYQETQYF.